This T cell receptor beta chain was found in a study of blood T cell repertoires in COVID-19. Overall study context: The United States, Italy and Spain provided the acute and convalescent COVID-19 samples. From T cells, B-cell-depleted T cells, or PBMCs came the material, which was cDNA or gDNA.

Participants, about 18 to 90 years old, spanned some 23 US areas. The authors' processing: Using reference gene primer amplification, nucleated cell counts were estimated. Method: immunoSEQ multiplex PCR; TCRdb's copy keeps in-frame clones and lacks some. V and J calls and clone size come straight from that table; D and trimming were deduced from the DNA. In the table there are about 310,000 clones, approximately 88% of which are singletons. Germline lookup yields CDR1 MNHEY and CDR2 SVGEGT. V lost 2 bases to trimming and J lost 0 bases, with 11 bases between them. The CDR3 runs 16 residues. The sample was PBMCs or T cells enriched from blood (not recorded which). The genes are TRBV6-2 or TRBV6-3 and TRBJ2-1; tentative D call: TRBD1 (6 bases). This clonotype was obtained from a woman between 18 and 30 years old who had recovered from COVID-19. CDR3: CASSYTGSTSYNEQFF. CDR3 nucleotides: TGTGCCAGCAGTTACACAGGGAGTACCTCCTACAATGAGCAGTTCTTC.